This paragraph covers one TCR beta chain sequence. This table comes from immunoSEQ multiplex PCR, and its TCRdb copy is limited to in-frame clones, with some not included. The table includes some 90,000 clones, roughly 87% detected once. The sample comes from a study of cytomegalovirus exposure and HLA in healthy donors. CDR1 is SQVTM and CDR2 is ANQGSEA in the germline V gene. The V gene lost 7 bases and the J gene lost 6 bases, with 16 bases spanning the gap. The CDR3 contains 13 residues. Sequenced sample: PBMCs. The sequence was collected from a woman aged 30 to 39 in good health and CMV-seronegative. This rearrangement joins TRBV29-1 to TRBJ2-1; a possible D gene is TRBD2 (6 bases). The CDR3 sequence is CSAATRTFNEQFF. The CDR3 bases are TGCAGCGCCGCGACTAGAACCTTCAATGAGCAGTTCTTC.